This T cell receptor (beta chain) was profiled in a study of PD-1 blockade in classical Hodgkin lymphoma. General study points: The study reported lower baseline TCR diversity in newly diagnosed patients than in healthy donors.

TCRdb keeps only in-frame clones here, not all; method: immunoSEQ multiplex PCR. The table records approximately 50,000 clones, around 90% of them present only once. Exposure to brentuximab vedotin varied, and each patient had relapsed following autologous stem cell transplantation. Remarks on this clone: Its target is unknown.

The source was peripheral blood mononuclear cells (PBMCs), collected before the second cycle of nivolumab. This clonotype was sampled from a human donor with classical Hodgkin lymphoma.

The CDR3 bases are TGCAGCGTTGAGGGGGCCTGGGGAAGGACCCTAAATGAGCAGTTCTTC. Protein: CSVEGAWGRTLNEQFF. This chain connects TRBV29-1 to TRBJ2-1, with D possibly being TRBD1 (6 bases). The germline gives CDR1 SQVTM, CDR2 ANQGSEA. V was shortened by 3 bases and J by 7 bases, with 22 bases between the two germline ends. The CDR3 is 16 residues long.